This paragraph reports one T cell receptor beta chain. Antigen specificity is unknown. The sample comes from a study of OX40 agonist ivuxolimab in advanced cancers. The germline V gene encodes CDR1 SGHTA and CDR2 FQGNSA. The CDR3 is made up of 14 amino acids. Study-level points and caveats: Among T cells, CD8+ cells averaged more expanded clones than CD4+ cells. There was clonal expansion of CD4+ and CD8+ blood T cells by week 6 at 0.1 to 3.0 mg/kg.

Generated by immunoSEQ multiplex PCR, the TCRdb table keeps only in-frame clones and is missing some. The top ten hold 6.5% of the sample, which has some 86,000 clones, around 83% seen once. This TCR came from an adult with an advanced solid tumor such as melanoma, head and neck, liver or kidney cancer. This sequence joins TRBV7-2 and TRBJ2-7, with TRBD2 matching 13 bases. The sample consisted of CD4+ or CD8+ T cells sorted from blood, taken in a trial of the OX40 agonist ivuxolimab. This CDR3 reads CATRLAGGKYEQYF. Here the CDR3 DNA reads TGTGCTACAAGACTAGCGGGGGGAAAGTACGAGCAGTACTTC.